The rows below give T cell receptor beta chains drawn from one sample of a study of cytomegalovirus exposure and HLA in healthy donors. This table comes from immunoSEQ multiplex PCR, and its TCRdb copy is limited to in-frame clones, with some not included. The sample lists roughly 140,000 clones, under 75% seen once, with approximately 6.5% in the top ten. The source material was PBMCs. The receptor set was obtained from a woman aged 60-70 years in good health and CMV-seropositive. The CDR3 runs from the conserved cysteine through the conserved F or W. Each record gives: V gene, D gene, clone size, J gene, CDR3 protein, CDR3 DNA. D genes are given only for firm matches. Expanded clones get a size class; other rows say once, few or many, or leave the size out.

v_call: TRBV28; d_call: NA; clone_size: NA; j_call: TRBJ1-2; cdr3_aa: CASSTTPSYGYTF; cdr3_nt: TGTGCCAGCAGTACTACCCCTAGCTATGGCTACACCTTC
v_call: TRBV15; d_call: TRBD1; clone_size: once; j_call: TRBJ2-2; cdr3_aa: CATSPEQGAPAGELFF; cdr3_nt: TGTGCCACCAGCCCCGAACAGGGGGCGCCGGCCGGGGAGCTGTTTTTT
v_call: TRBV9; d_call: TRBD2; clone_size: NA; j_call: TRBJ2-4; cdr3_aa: CASSVGTSGKNIQYF; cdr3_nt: TGTGCCAGCAGCGTAGGGACTAGCGGTAAAAACATTCAGTACTTC
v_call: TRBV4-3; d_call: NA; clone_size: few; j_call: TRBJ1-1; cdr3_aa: CASSQEIVAQAFF; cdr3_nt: TGCGCCAGCAGCCAAGAAATTGTGGCACAAGCTTTCTTT
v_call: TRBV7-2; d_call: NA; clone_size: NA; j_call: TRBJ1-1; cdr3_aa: CASRPPGKMNTEAFF; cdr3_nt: TGTGCCAGCAGGCCCCCGGGGAAAATGAACACTGAAGCTTTCTTT
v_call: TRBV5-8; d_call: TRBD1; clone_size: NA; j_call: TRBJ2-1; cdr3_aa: CASNRGSVVGQFF; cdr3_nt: TGTGCCAGCAACAGGGGGTCCGTTGTTGGGCAGTTCTTC
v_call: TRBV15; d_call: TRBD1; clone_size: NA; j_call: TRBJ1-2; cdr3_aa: CATSSEGTENYGYTF; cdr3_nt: TGTGCCACCAGCAGCGAAGGGACAGAAAACTATGGCTACACCTTC
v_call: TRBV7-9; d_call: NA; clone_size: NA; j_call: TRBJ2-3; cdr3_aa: CASRIPRVAAPLSTDTQYF; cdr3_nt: TGTGCCAGCAGGATTCCGCGGGTGGCGGCCCCCCTTAGCACAGATACGCAGTATTTT
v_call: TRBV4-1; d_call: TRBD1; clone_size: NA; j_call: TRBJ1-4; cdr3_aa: CASSPLPTGGKEKLFF; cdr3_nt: TGCGCCAGCAGCCCCCTCCCCACAGGGGGCAAGGAAAAACTGTTTTTT
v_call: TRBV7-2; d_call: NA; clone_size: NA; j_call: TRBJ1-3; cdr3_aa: CASSPSFGNTIYF; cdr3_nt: TGTGCCAGCAGCCCCTCCTTTGGAAACACCATATATTTT